Presented here are 3 T cell receptor beta chains from one specimen sequenced in a study of blood T cell repertoires in COVID-19. Libraries were prepared by immunoSEQ multiplex PCR; TCRdb keeps only in-frame clonotypes and omits some of them. This table holds approximately 390,000 clones, around 91% found once. Sequencing was carried out using peripheral blood. These receptors came from a young man with active or convalescent COVID-19.

This chain uses TRBV28 with TRBJ1-1, with TRBD1 identical over 7 bases. The V gene's germline CDR1 is MDHEN and CDR2 SYDVKM. The ends lost 6 bases at V and 2 bases at J; junction bases unmatched: 15. The CDR3 covers 17 residues. CDR3 in DNA: TGTGCCAGCAGCAAAGGGGTTAGGGGGCTCTCAAACACTGAAGCTTTCTTT. This translates into CASSKGVRGLSNTEAFF.

The chain carries TRBV12-3 or TRBV12-4 and TRBJ2-7; D is uncertain. The CDR3 sequence is 12 residues long. Between the trimmed V and J ends, which lost 4 bases and 2 bases, there was a span of 6 bases. CDR3 DNA sequence: TGTGCCAGCAGTTCCAGTCCCTACGAGCAGTACTTC. Amino acids: CASSSSPYEQYF.

The V gene is TRBV28, the J gene TRBJ2-5; 14 nucleotides align to TRBD2. The CDR3 is made up of 18 amino acids. Germline V lookup: CDR1 MDHEN, CDR2 SYDVKM. V trimming: 6 bases; J trimming: 9 bases; junction bases outside the gene matches: 18. CDR3 protein: CASSLGTSGRDKRSAQYF. CDR3 nucleotide sequence: TGTGCCAGCAGCCTAGGGACTAGCGGGAGAGATAAGAGATCGGCCCAGTACTTC. Looking up the rest from reference TRBV28 and TRBJ2-5 gives the full variable domain: DVKVTQSSRYLVKRTGEKVFLECVQDMDHENMFWYRQDPGLGLRLIYFSYDVKMKEKGDIPEGYSVSREKKERFSLILESASTNQTSMYLCASSLGTSGRDKRSAQYFGPGTRLLVL.